The 20 T cell receptor beta chains below come from one sample, sequenced in a study of T cell clonality in common variable immunodeficiency (dated by TCRdb to between 2014 and 2017). Receptor amplification or capture employed the immunoSEQ multiplex PCR assay. Held by TCRdb, this immuneACCESS table contains in-frame sequences only and omits some clones. Under half of the omission traces to an unresolved V gene where checked; the cause of the rest is unknown. The table gives fewer than 70,000 clones for this sample, with none occurring only once. Approximately 1.6% of the sample is in the top ten clones. Material for sequencing was peripheral blood mononuclear cells. These receptors were taken from a person between 18 and 70 years old in good health.

This clone was observed many times. Coverage ceases 3 residues before the CDR3 finishes, and the germline J gene fills in the end. This sequence joins TRBV7-6 and TRBJ1-1, with 7 bases aligning to TRBD1. The junction had 7 bases not matched to a gene; V was cut back by 4 bases and J by 2 bases. This CDR3 has 15 residues. Looked up from germline, CDR1 is SGHVS and CDR2 is FNYEAQ. The CDR3 sequence: CASSYTTGVNTEAFF. CDR3 DNA (partial): TGTGCCAGCAGCTACACTACAGGGGTAAACACTGAA.

This clone was detected many times. The CDR3 is cut off 3 residues early in the read; its end comes from the germline J gene. V and J are TRBV30 and TRBJ2-7; maybe TRBD2 (6 bases). The V gene lost 0 bases and the J gene lost 5 bases, with 14 bases spanning the gap. The CDR3 runs to 14 residues. Germline V gene sequence: CDR1 GTSNPN, CDR2 SVGIG (reference sequence). The CDR3 sequence: CAWSVKGGINEQYF. Incomplete CDR3 DNA: TGTGCCTGGAGTGTAAAGGGCGGGATTAACGAG.

This clone appeared many times. The read stops 3 residues short of the end of the CDR3; the missing end is completed from the germline J gene. The V gene is TRBV23-1, the J gene TRBJ2-7; tentatively, D is TRBD1 (5 bases). TRBV23-1 is recorded as an ORF, its role being uncertain. The CDR3 totals 20 residues. Trimming took off 2 bases at V and 1 base at J, with 27 bases between the two ends. CDR3 loop: CASSQTTGHPRWDGSYEQYF. CDR3 DNA, as far as it was read: TGCGCCAGCAGTCAAACCACAGGACACCCAAGGTGGGATGGGTCCTACGAG.

This clone has at least ten counts. Sequencing ends 3 residues short of the CDR3 end; the germline J gene provides the rest. The J gene is TRBJ1-2, the V gene TRBV28, with TRBD1 matching 7 bases. Losses at the gene ends were 2 bases for V and 6 bases for J; bases not matched to a gene: 3. This CDR3 has 13 residues. CDR1 MDHEN and CDR2 SYDVKM come from the germline V gene. Incomplete CDR3 DNA: TGTGCCAGCAGTTTAAACAGGGGTCATGGC. Amino acid sequence: CASSLNRGHG. The full CDR3 protein is CASSLNRGHGYTF.

This clone came up many times. The missing CDR3 end, 3 residues past where the read stops, is filled in from the germline J gene. The V call is TRBV28, the J call TRBJ2-3; 8 bases map to TRBD2. The CDR3 consists of 16 residues. Unmatched junction bases numbered 6, after V lost 2 bases and J lost 2 bases. The germline CDR1 and CDR2 sequences are MDHEN and SYDVKM. CDR3 DNA, as far as it was read: TGTGCCAGCAGTTTAGGGGCTAGCGGGTTCACAGATACG. It is translated as CASSLGASGFTDT. The full CDR3 sequence reads CASSLGASGFTDTQYF. Looking up the rest from reference TRBV28 and TRBJ2-3 gives the full variable domain: DVKVTQSSRYLVKRTGEKVFLECVQDMDHENMFWYRQDPGLGLRLIYFSYDVKMKEKGDIPEGYSVSREKKERFSLILESASTNQTSMYLCASSLGASGFTDTQYFGPGTRLTVL.

Ten or more counts support this clone. The read ends 3 residues before the CDR3 terminus; that terminus is restored from the germline J gene. V is TRBV20-1 and J is TRBJ2-1; D is perhaps TRBD2 (7 bases). Germline-derived CDR1 and CDR2 are DFQATT and SNEGSKA (reference sequence). This CDR3 spans 16 amino acids. The V end lost 1 base, the J end lost 5 bases, and 18 bases lay between the germline ends. The CDR3 bases that were read are TGCAGTGCTAGAGGGGGGGCGGGACTAAGGGACAATGAG. Translation gives CSARGGAGLRDNE. The CDR3 reads in full as CSARGGAGLRDNEQFF.

In this sample, this clone turned up many times. The read ends 3 residues shy of where the CDR3 ends; the end is completed using the germline J gene. The genes are TRBV5-1 and TRBJ2-4; TRBD2 matches 14 bases. The CDR3 is 17 amino acids. Germline V gene sequence: CDR1 SGHRS, CDR2 YFSETQ. V was clipped by 3 bases and J by 8 bases; unmatched bases: 10. Incomplete CDR3 DNA: TGCGCCAGCAGCTCGGGACTAGCGGGAGTCTTAGGGGACATT. Residues: CASSSGLAGVLGDI. The CDR3 in its entirety is CASSSGLAGVLGDIQYF.

Regarding this clone: The read finishes 3 residues shy of the CDR3 end, and the germline J gene is used to complete it. The chain recombines TRBV7-9 with TRBJ2-3, with D possibly being TRBD2 (5 bases). This CDR3 has 15 amino acids. V dropped 1 base and J dropped 2 bases, with 10 bases sitting between them. CDR1 is SEHNR, CDR2 FQNEAQ, per germline (reference sequence). The part of the CDR3 DNA that was read is TGTGCCAGCAGCTTAGGGGCTAGCTACACAGATACG. Amino acids: CASSLGASYTDT. The entire CDR3 protein reads CASSLGASYTDTQYF. Combining the CDR3 with reference TRBV7-9 and TRBJ2-3 gives the whole variable domain DTGVSQNPRHKITKRGQNVTFRCDPISEHNRLYWYRQTLGQGPEFLTYFQNEAQLEKSRLLSDRFSAERPKGSFSTLEIQRTEQGDSAMYLCASSLGASYTDTQYFGPGTRLTVL.

This clone was counted many times. Read coverage stops 3 residues before the CDR3 terminus; the germline J gene supplies the remainder. This chain links TRBV2 with TRBJ1-3, with TRBD1 as a possible D gene (5 bases). The germline V and J ends were trimmed by 7 bases and 1 base, with 14 bases remaining between them. This CDR3 spans 15 amino acids. CDR1 and CDR2 from the germline V gene are SNHLY and FYNNEI. The part of the CDR3 DNA that was read is TGTGCCAGCACCCTTGAAGGGGCTTCTGGAAACACC. Translated, it gives CASTLEGASGNT. The full CDR3 reads CASTLEGASGNTIYF.

This clone showed up many times. The read gets to within 3 residues of the CDR3 end, and the germline J gene fills in the rest. The chain couples TRBV19 to TRBJ1-5, with TRBD1 identical over 8 bases. Trimming took 9 bases from V and 4 from J; bases not matched to a gene: 14. The CDR3 spans 16 residues. The V gene's germline CDR1 is LNHDA and CDR2 SQIVND (reference sequence). This CDR3 reads CARKVAGGDRNQPQHF. The CDR3 bases that were read are TGTGCCAGAAAGGTGGCAGGGGGCGATCGGAATCAGCCC.

This clone has ten or more counts. The read finishes 3 residues shy of the CDR3 end, and the germline J gene is used to complete it. V is TRBV7-2 and J is TRBJ2-3; D might be TRBD1 (5 bases). CDR1 and CDR2 from the germline V gene are SGHTA and FQGNSA. The CDR3 is 15 amino acids. Trimming cost V 5 bases and J 2 bases, with 14 bases left between them. The CDR3 is CASSRQSHPTDTQYF. The covered CDR3 bases are TGTGCCAGCAGCCGACAGAGCCACCCCACAGATACG.

This clone was seen many times. The read stops 3 residues short of the end of the CDR3; the missing end is completed from the germline J gene. V is TRBV6-2 or TRBV6-3 and J is TRBJ2-5, with 7 bases matching TRBD2. In germline, CDR1 is MNHEY, CDR2 SVGEGT. Losses at the gene ends were 7 bases for V and 3 bases for J; bases not matched to a gene: 2. The CDR3 loop spans 12 amino acids. The CDR3: CASKSGKETQYF. The sequenced CDR3 bases are TGTGCCAGCAAAAGCGGGAAAGAGACC.

This clone was detected many times. The CDR3 goes on 3 residues after the read ends, and that part is filled in from the germline J gene. This sample also contains other DNA sequences that code for the same CDR3. V usage is TRBV7-9 and J usage is TRBJ1-4; D may be TRBD1 (6 bases). This CDR3 has 15 residues. V gave up 3 bases and J gave up 8 bases, with 16 bases separating them. From germline, CDR1 is SEHNR and CDR2 FQNEAQ (reference sequence). Incomplete CDR3 DNA: TGTGCCAGCAGCTTCCCCCGGGACAAGGGAGAAAAA. It specifies CASSFPRDKGEK. The CDR3 reads in full as CASSFPRDKGEKLFF.

This clone was observed at least ten times. CDR3 sequence: CSGGTSPTDTQYF. The covered CDR3 bases are TGCAGCGGGGGGACTAGTCCCACAGATACG. V is TRBV29-1 and J is TRBJ2-3, with TRBD2 matching over 8 bases. The read gets to within 3 residues of the CDR3 end, and the germline J gene fills in the rest. The CDR3 has 13 residues. V trimming: 7 bases; J trimming: 2 bases; junction bases outside the gene matches: 5. Germline CDR1 reads SQVTM; CDR2 reads ANQGSEA.

This clone was detected many times. The read halts 3 residues ahead of the CDR3 end, with the missing end drawn from the germline J gene. V is TRBV5-1 and J is TRBJ2-7, with 12 positions matching TRBD2. V shed 4 bases, J shed 6 bases, and the junction held 5 bases outside the gene matches. Germline values: CDR1 SGHRS, CDR2 YFSETQ. The CDR3 consists of 14 residues. Incomplete CDR3 DNA: TGCGCCAGCAGCACCTGGACTAGCGGGATCGAG. It translates to CASSTWTSGIE. The entire CDR3 protein reads CASSTWTSGIEQYF.

On this clone itself: Read coverage stops 3 residues before the CDR3 terminus; the germline J gene supplies the remainder. The chain couples TRBV20-1 to TRBJ2-3, with TRBD2 matching 10 bases. V lost 5 bases, J lost 1 base, and 6 bases stayed unmatched. The CDR3 spans 15 residues. Germline values: CDR1 DFQATT, CDR2 SNEGSKA (reference sequence). Incomplete CDR3 DNA: TGCAGTGCTGACCCTAGCGGGAGCGGCACAGATACG. Translated, it gives CSADPSGSGTDT. The CDR3, in full, reads CSADPSGSGTDTQYF.

This clone was detected ten times or more. The read stops 3 residues short of the end of the CDR3; the missing end is completed from the germline J gene. This sequence joins TRBV20-1 and TRBJ2-3, with 15 nucleotides matching TRBD2. The germline gives CDR1 DFQATT, CDR2 SNEGSKA (reference sequence). The V segment lost 5 bases and the J segment 4 bases; nucleotides outside the gene matches: 13. CDR3 length equals 18 residues. The part of the CDR3 DNA that was read is TGCAGTGCTGACAAGACCATGGGACTAGCGGGAGGCCCAGATACG. This codes for CSADKTMGLAGGPDT. The entire CDR3 sequence reads CSADKTMGLAGGPDTQYF.

In its sample, this clone was seen many times. The read comes to an end 3 residues before the CDR3 does, leaving the germline J gene to fill in the end. The rearrangement links TRBV6-1 to TRBJ1-5; D uncertain. Germline loops: CDR1 MNHNS, CDR2 SASEGT. Between the trimmed V and J ends, which lost 4 bases and 6 bases, there was a span of 16 bases. CDR3 length equals 15 residues. CDR3 sequence reads: CASSGGRPRGQPQHF. The CDR3 DNA, read in part, is TGTGCCAGCAGTGGAGGCAGGCCACGGGGTCAGCCC.

This clone was recorded at least ten times. From the germline J gene comes the end of the CDR3, since the read stops 3 residues before it. The chain is built from TRBV20-1 and TRBJ1-5, with D possibly TRBD1 on 6 matching bases. The CDR3 is 16 residues long. Germline V lookup: CDR1 DFQATT, CDR2 SNEGSKA (reference sequence). The sequenced CDR3 bases are TGCAGTGCTAGTAGAGGGGGGGAGACCCCCGGGTCCCCC. Translating gives CSASRGGETPGSP. The entire CDR3 reads CSASRGGETPGSPQHF.

This clone has a count of ten or more. The CDR3 end is not reached by the read, which stops 3 residues before it; the germline J gene fills it in. The chain employs TRBV29-1 and TRBJ1-2; D is perhaps TRBD1 (5 bases). This CDR3 has 13 amino acids. The V gene's germline CDR1 is SQVTM and CDR2 ANQGSEA. The germline V and J ends were trimmed by 4 bases and 0 bases, with 9 bases remaining between them. Partial CDR3 DNA: TGCAGCGTTGTCGGGGGGGCTAACTATGGC. Protein product: CSVVGGANYG. In full, the CDR3 is CSVVGGANYGYTF.